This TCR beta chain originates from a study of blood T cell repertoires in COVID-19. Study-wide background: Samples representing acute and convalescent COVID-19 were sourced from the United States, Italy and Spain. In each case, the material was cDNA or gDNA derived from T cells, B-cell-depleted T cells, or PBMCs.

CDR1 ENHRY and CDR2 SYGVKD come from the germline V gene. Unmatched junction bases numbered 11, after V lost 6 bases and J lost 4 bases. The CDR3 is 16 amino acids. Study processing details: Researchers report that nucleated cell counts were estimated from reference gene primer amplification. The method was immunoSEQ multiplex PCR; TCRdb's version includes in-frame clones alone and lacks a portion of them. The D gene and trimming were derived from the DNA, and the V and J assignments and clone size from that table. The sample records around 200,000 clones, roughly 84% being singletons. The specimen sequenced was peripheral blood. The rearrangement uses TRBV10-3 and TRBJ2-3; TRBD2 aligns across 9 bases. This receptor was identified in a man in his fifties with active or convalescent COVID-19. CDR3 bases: TGTGCCATCAGGTTAAAAGCGGGGGGAGGGGCAGATACGCAGTATTTT. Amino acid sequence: CAIRLKAGGGADTQYF.